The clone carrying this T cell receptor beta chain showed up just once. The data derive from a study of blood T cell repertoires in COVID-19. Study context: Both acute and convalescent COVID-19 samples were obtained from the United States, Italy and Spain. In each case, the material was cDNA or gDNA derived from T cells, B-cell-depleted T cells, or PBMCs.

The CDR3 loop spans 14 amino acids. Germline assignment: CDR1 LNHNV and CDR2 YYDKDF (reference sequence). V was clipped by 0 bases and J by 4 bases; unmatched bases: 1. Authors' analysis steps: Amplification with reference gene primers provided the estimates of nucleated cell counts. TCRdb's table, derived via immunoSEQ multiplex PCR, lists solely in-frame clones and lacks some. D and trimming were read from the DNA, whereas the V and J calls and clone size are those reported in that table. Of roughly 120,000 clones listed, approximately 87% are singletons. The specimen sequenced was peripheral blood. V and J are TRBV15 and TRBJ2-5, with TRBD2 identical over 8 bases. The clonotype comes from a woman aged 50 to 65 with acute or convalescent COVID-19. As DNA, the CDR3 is TGTGCCACCAGCAGAGACCGGGGGGGAGAGACCCAGTACTTC. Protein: CATSRDRGGETQYF.